What follows are 18 T cell receptor beta chains derived from one specimen sequenced in a study of patients and donors after allogeneic stem cell transplantation. TCRdb processed the RT-PCR reads anew with MiXCR; each CDR3 protein has one entry. The data contain about 16,000 distinct CDR3 sequences, 27% of them singletons. Specimen: blood, either unsorted or a sorted T cell fraction (not recorded which). These receptor sequences come from a human donor who was either an allogeneic HSCT recipient or a stem cell or donor lymphocyte infusion donor (not recorded which). It is not recorded whose cells these are; they may come from a transplant donor.

Only a few counts were recorded for this clonotype. The chain uses TRBV5-1 and TRBJ1-6; D is possibly TRBD1 (6 bases). The germline gives CDR1 SGHRS, CDR2 YFSETQ. Trimming removed 3 bases from V and 2 bases from J, with 9 bases in between. This CDR3 has 15 residues. The CDR3 reads CASSYRDTYNSPLHF. CDR3 nucleotides: TGCGCCAGCAGCTACAGGGATACCTATAATTCACCCCTCCACTTT.

This clonotype is labeled as hyperexpanded. The gene calls are TRBV4-2 and TRBJ2-2; maybe TRBD1 (6 bases). Looked up from germline, CDR1 is LGHNA and CDR2 is YNFKEQ. The ends were cut back, 7 bases at V and 4 bases at J, with 10 bases in the middle. The CDR3 is 13 residues long. DNA of the CDR3: TGTGCCAGCACGGACAGAACCACCGGGGAGCTGTTTTTT. Residues: CASTDRTTGELFF.

The genes are TRBV11-2 and TRBJ1-2, with 10 bases lining up with TRBD1. Germline-derived CDR1 and CDR2 are SGHAT and FQNNGV. The CDR3 runs to 17 residues. Unmatched junction bases numbered 15, after V lost 3 bases and J lost 8 bases. The CDR3 here is CASSFKPPPGQGTGYTF. For the CDR3, the DNA is TGTGCCAGCAGCTTCAAACCCCCCCCGGGACAGGGGACAGGCTACACCTTC.

This clonotype showed up just a few times. CDR3 sequence (DNA): TGCAGCGTTGAAGTTTCTGCCAGGCTGGGCGAACTGTTTTTT. Translated, it gives CSVEVSARLGELFF. This rearrangement joins TRBV29-1 to TRBJ1-4; no definite D call. Germline values: CDR1 SQVTM, CDR2 ANQGSEA. The V and J ends lost 1 base and 12 bases respectively, with 18 bases between them. This CDR3 spans 14 amino acids.

The rearrangement joins TRBV10-3 to TRBJ1-2, with a possible D match to TRBD1 (6 bases). V shed 6 bases and J shed 5 bases, with 13 bases lying between them. The germline V gene encodes CDR1 ENHRY and CDR2 SYGVKD. The CDR3 is made up of 13 amino acids. The CDR3 DNA sequence: TGTGCCATCAGCAAAGAGGGGGGATATGGCTACACCTTC. This codes for CAISKEGGYGYTF.

This clonotype was counted a few times. Sequence at one end of the junction differs from germline and may be a read error. The chain joins TRBV12-3 or TRBV12-4 to TRBJ1-4; D call uncertain. CDR3 length: 16 residues. The CDR3 is CASSLRFGRTNEKLFF. The CDR3 DNA sequence: TGTGCCAGCAGTTTGCGATTCGGGCGAACAAATGAGAAACTGTTTTTT.

This clonotype was detected a few times. The V call is TRBV28, the J call TRBJ1-4; D not resolved. Per germline, CDR1 MDHEN and CDR2 SYDVKM. The CDR3 length is 15 residues. V lost 4 bases and J lost 8, with 17 bases in between. The CDR3 region is CASSSPPRSREKLFF. The CDR3 DNA reads as TGTGCCAGCAGTTCCCCGCCTCGCTCTAGAGAAAAACTGTTTTTT.

This clonotype turned up a few times. V usage is TRBV9 and J usage is TRBJ1-6; no definite D call. This CDR3 spans 13 amino acids. Deletions cut 4 bases from V and 8 bases from J, with 10 bases between. Germline loops: CDR1 SGDLS, CDR2 YYNGEE. The chain's CDR3 is CASSQQIYSPLHF. For the CDR3, the DNA is TGTGCCAGCAGCCAACAGATCTATTCACCCCTCCACTTT.

V usage is TRBV5-1 and J usage is TRBJ2-5, with D tentatively TRBD2 (6 bases). Trimming removed 5 bases at V and 3 bases at J, with 11 bases between. The germline V gene encodes CDR1 SGHRS and CDR2 YFSETQ. The CDR3 consists of 13 residues. The CDR3 loop reads CASSRESKETQYF. Written as DNA, the CDR3 is TGCGCCAGCAGTCGGGAGAGCAAAGAGACCCAGTACTTC.

This chain joins TRBV7-9 and TRBJ1-5, with D possibly being TRBD1 (6 bases). Looked up from germline, CDR1 is SEHNR and CDR2 is FQNEAQ (reference sequence). Trimming cost V 2 bases and J 3 bases, with 11 bases left between them. The CDR3 contains 15 residues. The CDR3 coding sequence is TGTGCCAGCAGCTTAACAGGGCTTGACAATCAGCCCCAGCATTTT. This gives the protein CASSLTGLDNQPQHF.

This clonotype was found a few times. V is TRBV12-3 or TRBV12-4 and J is TRBJ1-1; D may be TRBD1 (5 bases). The CDR3 loop spans 15 amino acids. Trimming took 6 bases from V and 5 from J, leaving 19 bases between them. The CDR3 reads CASSPSGQRWTEAFF. CDR3 coding DNA: TGTGCCAGCAGCCCAAGTGGACAAAGGTGGACTGAAGCTTTCTTT.

In its sample, this clonotype is medium-sized. The chain joins TRBV29-1 to TRBJ1-1, with D unclear. The CDR3 length is 11 residues. Germline V gene lookup returns CDR1 SQVTM and CDR2 ANQGSEA. V lost 2 bases to trimming and J lost 9 bases, with 10 bases between them. CDR3 protein: CSVEYGMKAFF. CDR3 in DNA: TGCAGCGTTGAATATGGAATGAAAGCTTTCTTT. Full variable domain (outside the CDR3, taken from reference TRBV29-1 and TRBJ1-1): SAVISQKPSRDICQRGTSLTIQCQVDSQVTMMFWYRQQPGQSLTLIATANQGSEATYESGFVIDKFPISRPNLTFSTLTVSNMSPEDSSIYLCSVEYGMKAFFGQGTRLTVV.

This clonotype was counted only a few times. This chain uses TRBV6-6 with TRBJ1-4; D is uncertain. The CDR3 loop spans 15 amino acids. Germline V CDR1 and CDR2: MNHNY, SVGAGI (reference sequence). V dropped 6 bases and J dropped 6 bases, with 17 bases sitting between them. The CDR3 sequence is CASSSRWSSDEKLFF. The CDR3, as DNA: TGTGCCAGCAGCTCTAGGTGGAGTAGTGATGAAAAACTGTTTTTT.

This chain connects TRBV29-1 to TRBJ1-2, with a weak D call TRBD1 (5 bases). V dropped 4 bases and J dropped 7 bases, with 13 bases sitting between them. CDR1 and CDR2 (germline): SQVTM, ANQGSEA. The CDR3 totals 12 residues. CDR3 sequence: CSVVTGDGGYTF. The CDR3 nucleotides read TGCAGCGTTGTAACGGGGGACGGTGGCTACACCTTC.

This clonotype was observed a handful of times. The CDR3 region has the DNA TGTGCCAGCAGTGTTAAACGAGGCACTGAAGCTTTCTTT. It codes for CASSVKRGTEAFF. The V call is TRBV27, the J call TRBJ1-1, with D unclear. Germline values: CDR1 MNHEY, CDR2 SMNVEV (reference sequence). V was pared by 5 bases and J by 4 bases, with 11 bases between. CDR3 length: 13 amino acids.

The rearrangement joins TRBV4-1 to TRBJ1-4, with TRBD1 as a possible D gene (6 bases). The germline gives CDR1 MGHRA, CDR2 YSYEKL. The CDR3 contains 16 residues. V was shortened by 1 base and J by 12 bases, with 21 bases between the two germline ends. CDR3 in amino acids: CASSQVQGFLMKQLFF. The CDR3 region has the DNA TGCGCCAGCAGCCAAGTACAGGGTTTTCTAATGAAACAACTGTTTTTT.

This clonotype was observed a single time. The chain employs TRBV7-2 and TRBJ2-3; D is ambiguous. Per germline, CDR1 SGHTA and CDR2 FQGNSA. The ends were cut back, 0 bases at V and 0 bases at J, with 7 bases in the middle. The CDR3 contains 15 residues. The CDR3 DNA reads as TGTGCCAGCAGCTTAGCACCTTCTAGCACAGATACGCAGTATTTT. Amino acid sequence: CASSLAPSSTDTQYF. Combining the CDR3 with reference TRBV7-2 and TRBJ2-3 gives the whole variable domain GAGVSQSPSNKVTEKGKDVELRCDPISGHTALYWYRQSLGQGLEFLIYFQGNSAPDKSGLPSDRFSAERTGGSVSTLTIQRTQQEDSAVYLCASSLAPSSTDTQYFGPGTRLTVL.

The chain uses TRBV20-1 and TRBJ2-7; 7 bases align to TRBD1. Germline V CDR1 and CDR2: DFQATT, SNEGSKA (reference sequence). This CDR3 region has 11 residues. CDR3 DNA: TGCAGCCCTAGACAGGGCTACGAGCAGTACTTC. This gives the protein CSPRQGYEQYF.